This T cell receptor beta chain was identified during a study of control samples from healthy donors and cancer patients. Libraries were prepared by immunoSEQ multiplex PCR; TCRdb keeps only in-frame clonotypes and omits some of them. In the table there are about 120,000 clones, around nine tenths of which are singletons. The sample consisted of blood. This sequence originates from a man aged 25 to 45 in good health.

CDR3 sequence (DNA): TGTGCCACCAGCAGCCTACAGTCCCTCAGATTCTCTGGAAACACCATATATTTT. It translates to CATSSLQSLRFSGNTIYF. J is TRBJ1-3 and V is TRBV15; D gene ambiguous. The CDR3 covers 18 residues. Germline CDR1 LNHNV, CDR2 YYDKDF (reference sequence). The germline V and J ends were trimmed by 3 bases and 0 bases, with 18 bases remaining between them.